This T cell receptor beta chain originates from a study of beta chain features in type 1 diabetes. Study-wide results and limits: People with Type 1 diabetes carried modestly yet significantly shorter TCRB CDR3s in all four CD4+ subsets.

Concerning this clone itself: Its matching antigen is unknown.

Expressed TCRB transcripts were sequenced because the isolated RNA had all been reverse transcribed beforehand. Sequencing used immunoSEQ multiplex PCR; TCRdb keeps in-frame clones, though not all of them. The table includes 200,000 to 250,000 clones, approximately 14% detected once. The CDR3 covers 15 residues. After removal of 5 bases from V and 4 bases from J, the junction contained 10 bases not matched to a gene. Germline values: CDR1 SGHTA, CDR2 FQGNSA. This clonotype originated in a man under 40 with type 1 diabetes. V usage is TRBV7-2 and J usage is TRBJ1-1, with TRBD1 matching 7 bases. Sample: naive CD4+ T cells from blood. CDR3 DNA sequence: TGTGCCAGCAGCCCGAACTTGGGACAGACCACTGAAGCTTTCTTT. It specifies CASSPNLGQTTEAFF.